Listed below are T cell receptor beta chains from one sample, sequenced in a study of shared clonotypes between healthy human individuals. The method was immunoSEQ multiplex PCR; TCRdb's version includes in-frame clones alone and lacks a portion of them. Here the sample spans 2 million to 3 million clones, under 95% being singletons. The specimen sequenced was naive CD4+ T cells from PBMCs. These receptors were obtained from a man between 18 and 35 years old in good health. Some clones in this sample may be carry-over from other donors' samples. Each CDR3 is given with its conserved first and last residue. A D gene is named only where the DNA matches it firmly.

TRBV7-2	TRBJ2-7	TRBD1	CASSPGQARYEQYF
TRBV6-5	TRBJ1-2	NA	CASRPRQWVMNGYTF
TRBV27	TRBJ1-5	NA	CASSLGVGRSGPQHF
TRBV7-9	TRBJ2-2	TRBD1	CASSVDRATGELFF
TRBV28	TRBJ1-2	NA	CASSQQGYGYTF
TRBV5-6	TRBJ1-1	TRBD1	CASSLVRGNAFF
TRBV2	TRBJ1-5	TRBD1	CASGRGAKAQHF
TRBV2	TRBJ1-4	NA	CASKQGSSEKLFF
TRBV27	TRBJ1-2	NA	CASTLAGGGGYGYTF
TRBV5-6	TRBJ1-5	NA	CASSFGPALGQPQHF
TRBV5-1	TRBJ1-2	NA	CASSPGPSPYGYTF
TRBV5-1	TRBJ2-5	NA	CASSLGMETQYF
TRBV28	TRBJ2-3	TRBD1	CASSFITGVDTQYF
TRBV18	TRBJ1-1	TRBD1	CASSPLGQTNTEAFF
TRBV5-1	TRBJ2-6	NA	CASSFEHSGANVLTF
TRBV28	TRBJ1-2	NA	CASDQGVYRSYGYTF
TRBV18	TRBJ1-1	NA	CASSHQSANTEAFF
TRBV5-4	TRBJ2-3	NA	CASKPLEGVNTQYF
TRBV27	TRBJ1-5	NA	CASSLWGQPQHF
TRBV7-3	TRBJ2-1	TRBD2	CASSPSGGNEQFF
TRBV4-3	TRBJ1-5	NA	CASSLGTTNQPQHF
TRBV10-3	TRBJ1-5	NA	CASQGKSNQPQHF
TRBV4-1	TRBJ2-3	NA	CASSRREGGPGTDTQYF
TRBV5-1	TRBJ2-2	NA	CASSSTRNTGELFF
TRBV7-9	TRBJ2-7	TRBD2	CASSPGTSGFQGLYEQYF
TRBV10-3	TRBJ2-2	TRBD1	CATREGDRGLSGTGELFF
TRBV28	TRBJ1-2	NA	CASRQGANYGYTF
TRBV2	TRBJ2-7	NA	CASSVSGPFTYEQYF
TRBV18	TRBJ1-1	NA	CASSPTGFEAFF
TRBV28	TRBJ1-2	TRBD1	CASSPNRGRGYTF
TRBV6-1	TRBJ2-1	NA	CASALSGMGYNEQFF
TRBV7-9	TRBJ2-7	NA	CASTPAPVRFEQYF
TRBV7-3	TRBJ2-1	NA	CASSLTLGGYNEQFF
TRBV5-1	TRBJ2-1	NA	CASSPFAGGNEQFF
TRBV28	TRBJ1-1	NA	CASSSTGRASTEAFF
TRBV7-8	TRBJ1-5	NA	CASSLVAGNQPQHF
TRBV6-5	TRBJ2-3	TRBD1	CASGLTGQTTGTQYF
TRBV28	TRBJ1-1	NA	CASSPGTRGKTEAFF
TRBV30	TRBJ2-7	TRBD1	CAWSSGTGIYEQYF
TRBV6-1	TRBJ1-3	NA	CASSATTGLTFSGNTIYF
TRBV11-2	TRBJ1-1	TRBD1	CASSSRSPGQGAEAFF
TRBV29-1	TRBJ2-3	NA	CATRGRTDTQYF
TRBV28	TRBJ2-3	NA	CASSPSDLADTQYF
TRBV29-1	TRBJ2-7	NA	CSVQSGTLGSYEQYF
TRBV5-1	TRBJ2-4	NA	CASSSGAVTRDIQYF
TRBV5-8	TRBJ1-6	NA	CASSLVRDSPLHF
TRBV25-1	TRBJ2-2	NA	CASSLRDWSGELFF
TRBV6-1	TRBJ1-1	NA	CASKMTEMNTEAFF
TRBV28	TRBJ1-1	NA	CASSFWAGLSTEAFF
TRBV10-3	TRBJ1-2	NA	CAISTDQLYGYTF